This T cell receptor beta chain derives from a study of post-analysis software for immune sequencing data. Study-wide results and limits: By F measure, strong co-clustering occurred among samples prepared in the same batch. Significantly decreased normalized Chao1 diversity was recorded for multiple sclerosis patients relative to controls.

CDR3 length: 13 amino acids. V lost 7 bases and J lost 0, with 10 bases in between. Germline V gives CDR1 SNHLY, CDR2 FYNNEI. A note on this clonotype: Antigen: not known.

Each TCR beta cDNA library carried unique molecular identifiers. TCRdb reanalysed the PCR reads using MiXCR and keeps one entry per CDR3 protein. The sample consists of 150,000 to 200,000 distinct CDR3 sequences, under 40% of them appearing once. The chain joins TRBV2 to TRBJ2-7, with D unresolved. Sequenced here: blood, sampled after autologous hematopoietic stem cell transplantation. This TCR was sampled from a girl between 10 and 17 years old with multiple sclerosis. The CDR3: CASNEVRSYEQYF. In DNA form, the CDR3 reads TGTGCCAGCAACGAGGTCCGCTCCTACGAGCAGTACTTC.